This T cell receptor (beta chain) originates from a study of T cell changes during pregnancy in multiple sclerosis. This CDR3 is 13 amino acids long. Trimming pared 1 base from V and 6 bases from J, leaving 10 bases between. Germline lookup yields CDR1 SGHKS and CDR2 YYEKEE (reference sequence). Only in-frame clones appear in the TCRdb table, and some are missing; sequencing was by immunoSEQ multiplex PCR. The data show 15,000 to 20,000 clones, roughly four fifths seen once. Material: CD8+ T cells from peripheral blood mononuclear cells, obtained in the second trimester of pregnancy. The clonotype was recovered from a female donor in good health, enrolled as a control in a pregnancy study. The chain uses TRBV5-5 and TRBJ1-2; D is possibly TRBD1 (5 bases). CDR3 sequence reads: CASSLMGGDGYTF. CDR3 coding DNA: TGTGCCAGCAGCTTGATGGGGGGGGATGGCTACACCTTC.